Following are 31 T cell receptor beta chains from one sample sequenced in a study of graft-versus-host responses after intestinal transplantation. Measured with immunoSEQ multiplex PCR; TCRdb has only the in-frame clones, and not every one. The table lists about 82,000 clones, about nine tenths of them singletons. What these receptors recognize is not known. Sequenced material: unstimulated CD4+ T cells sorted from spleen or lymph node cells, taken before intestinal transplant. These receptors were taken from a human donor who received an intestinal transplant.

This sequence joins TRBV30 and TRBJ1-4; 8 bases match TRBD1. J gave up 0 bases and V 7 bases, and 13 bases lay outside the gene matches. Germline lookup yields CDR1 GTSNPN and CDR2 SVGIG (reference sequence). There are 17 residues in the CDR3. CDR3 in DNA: TGTGCCTTTGAAACCGGGACAGGATTTGCAACTAATGAAAAACTGTTTTTT. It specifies CAFETGTGFATNEKLFF.

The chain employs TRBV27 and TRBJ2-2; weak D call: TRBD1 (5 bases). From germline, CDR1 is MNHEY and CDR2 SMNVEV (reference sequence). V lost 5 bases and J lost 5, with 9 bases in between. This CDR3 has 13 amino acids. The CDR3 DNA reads TGTGCCAGCAGTGCAGGGCGAACCGGGGAGCTGTTTTTT. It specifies CASSAGRTGELFF.

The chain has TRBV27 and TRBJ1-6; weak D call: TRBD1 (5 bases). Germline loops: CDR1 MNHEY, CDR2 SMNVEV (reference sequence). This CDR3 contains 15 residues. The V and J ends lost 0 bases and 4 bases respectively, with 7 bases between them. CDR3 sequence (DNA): TGTGCCAGCAGTTTATCAAGGGGATATAATTCACCCCTCCACTTT. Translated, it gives CASSLSRGYNSPLHF.

The CDR3 sequence: CASSMGQENTGELFF. The CDR3 nucleotides read TGTGCCAGTAGTATGGGGCAGGAGAACACCGGGGAGCTGTTTTTT. This chain joins TRBV19 and TRBJ2-2; D is perhaps TRBD1 (5 bases). Trimming removed 3 bases from V and 1 base from J, with 9 bases in between. This CDR3 contains 15 residues. The germline V gene has CDR1 LNHDA and CDR2 SQIVND (reference sequence).

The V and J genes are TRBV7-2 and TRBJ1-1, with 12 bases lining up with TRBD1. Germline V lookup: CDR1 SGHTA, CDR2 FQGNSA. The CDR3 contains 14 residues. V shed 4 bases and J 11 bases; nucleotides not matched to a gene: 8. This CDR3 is CASSSIGTGGLAFF. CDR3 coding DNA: TGTGCCAGCAGCTCAATTGGGACAGGGGGCCTCGCTTTCTTT.

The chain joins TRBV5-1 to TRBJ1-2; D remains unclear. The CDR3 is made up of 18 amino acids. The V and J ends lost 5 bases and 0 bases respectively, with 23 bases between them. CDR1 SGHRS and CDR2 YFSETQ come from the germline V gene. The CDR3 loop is CASSREGWQSQSNYGYTF. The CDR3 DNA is TGCGCCAGCAGTCGGGAGGGTTGGCAGAGTCAATCTAACTATGGCTACACCTTC.

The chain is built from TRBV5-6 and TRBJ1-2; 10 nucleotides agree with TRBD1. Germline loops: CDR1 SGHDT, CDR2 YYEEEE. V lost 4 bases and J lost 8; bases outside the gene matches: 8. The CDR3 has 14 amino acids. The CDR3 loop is CASSPRTGGEGYTF. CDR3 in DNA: TGTGCCAGCAGCCCGCGGACAGGGGGTGAGGGCTACACCTTC. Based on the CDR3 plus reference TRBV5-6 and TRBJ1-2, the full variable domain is DAGVTQSPTHLIKTRGQQVTLRCSPKSGHDTVSWYQQALGQGPQFIFQYYEEEERQRGNFPDRFSGHQFPNYSSELNVNALLLGDSALYLCASSPRTGGEGYTFGSGTRLTVV.

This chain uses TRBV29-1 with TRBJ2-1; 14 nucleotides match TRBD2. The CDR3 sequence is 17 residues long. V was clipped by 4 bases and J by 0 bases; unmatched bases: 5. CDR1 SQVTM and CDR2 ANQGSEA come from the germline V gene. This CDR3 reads CSVGGLAGVSSYNEQFF. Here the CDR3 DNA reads TGCAGCGTTGGGGGACTAGCGGGGGTCAGCTCCTACAATGAGCAGTTCTTC.

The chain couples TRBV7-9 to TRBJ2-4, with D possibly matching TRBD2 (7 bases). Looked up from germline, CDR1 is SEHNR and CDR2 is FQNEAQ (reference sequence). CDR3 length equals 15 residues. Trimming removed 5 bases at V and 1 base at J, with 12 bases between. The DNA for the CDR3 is TGTGCCAGCAGCCCTGAGGGGGGGGCCAAAAACATTCAGTACTTC. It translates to CASSPEGGAKNIQYF.

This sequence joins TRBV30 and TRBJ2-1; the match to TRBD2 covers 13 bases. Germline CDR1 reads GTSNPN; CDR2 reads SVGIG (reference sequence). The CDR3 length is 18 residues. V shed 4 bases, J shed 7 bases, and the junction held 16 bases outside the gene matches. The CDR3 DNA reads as TGTGCCTGGACCGAAGAGGCCCGACTAGCGGGGGGTCAGAATGAGCAGTTCTTC. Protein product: CAWTEEARLAGGQNEQFF.

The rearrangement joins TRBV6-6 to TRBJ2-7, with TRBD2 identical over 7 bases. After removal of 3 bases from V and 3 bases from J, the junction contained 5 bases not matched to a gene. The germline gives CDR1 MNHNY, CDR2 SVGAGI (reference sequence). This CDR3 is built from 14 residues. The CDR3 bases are TGTGCCAGCAGTTATGGGGGGGAAGGCTACGAGCAGTACTTC. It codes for CASSYGGEGYEQYF.

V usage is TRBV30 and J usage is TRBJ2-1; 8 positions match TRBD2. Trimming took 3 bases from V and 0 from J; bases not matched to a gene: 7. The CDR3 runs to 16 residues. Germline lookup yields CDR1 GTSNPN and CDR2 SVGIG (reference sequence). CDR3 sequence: CAWSRGGASSYNEQFF. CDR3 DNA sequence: TGTGCCTGGAGCCGGGGGGGGGCCAGCTCCTACAATGAGCAGTTCTTC.

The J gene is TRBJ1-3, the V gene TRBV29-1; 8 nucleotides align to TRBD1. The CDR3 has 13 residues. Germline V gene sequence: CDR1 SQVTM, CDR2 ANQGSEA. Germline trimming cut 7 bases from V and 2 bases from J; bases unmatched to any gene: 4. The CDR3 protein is CSASTGAGNTIYF. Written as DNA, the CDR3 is TGCAGCGCCTCGACAGGGGCTGGAAACACCATATATTTT. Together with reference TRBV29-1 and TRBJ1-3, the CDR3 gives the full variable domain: SAVISQKPSRDICQRGTSLTIQCQVDSQVTMMFWYRQQPGQSLTLIATANQGSEATYESGFVIDKFPISRPNLTFSTLTVSNMSPEDSSIYLCSASTGAGNTIYFGEGSWLTVV.

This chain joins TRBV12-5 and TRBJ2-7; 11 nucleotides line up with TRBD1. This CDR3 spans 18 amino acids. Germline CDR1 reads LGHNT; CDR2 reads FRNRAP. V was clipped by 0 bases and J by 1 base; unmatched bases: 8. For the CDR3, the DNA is TGTGCTAGTGGTTTGGTACATGGACAGGGGGCCCTTTCCTACGAGCAGTACTTC. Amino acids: CASGLVHGQGALSYEQYF.

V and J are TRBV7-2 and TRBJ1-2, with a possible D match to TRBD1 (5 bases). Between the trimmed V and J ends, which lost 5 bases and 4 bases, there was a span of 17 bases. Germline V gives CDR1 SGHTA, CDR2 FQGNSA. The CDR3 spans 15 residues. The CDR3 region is CASSPGGEVGYGYTF. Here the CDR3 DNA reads TGTGCCAGCAGCCCCGGGGGGGAGGTAGGCTATGGCTACACCTTC.

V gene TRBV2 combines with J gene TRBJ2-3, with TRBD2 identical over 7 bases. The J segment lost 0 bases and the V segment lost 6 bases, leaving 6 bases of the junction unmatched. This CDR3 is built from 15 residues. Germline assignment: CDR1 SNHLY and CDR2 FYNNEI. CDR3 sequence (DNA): TGTGCCAGCAGGTCGGGGGGACTTAGCACAGATACGCAGTATTTT. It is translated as CASRSGGLSTDTQYF.

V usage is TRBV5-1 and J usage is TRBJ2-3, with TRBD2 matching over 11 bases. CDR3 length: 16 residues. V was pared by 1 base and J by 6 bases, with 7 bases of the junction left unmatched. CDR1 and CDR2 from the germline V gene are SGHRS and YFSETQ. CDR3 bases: TGCGCCAGCAGCTTGACTACAGGGACTAGCGGTGATACGCAGTATTTT. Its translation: CASSLTTGTSGDTQYF.

The CDR3 sequence: CASSQMRGPSSYEQYF. CDR3 nucleotide sequence: TGCGCCAGCAGCCAAATGCGGGGGCCTAGCTCCTACGAGCAGTACTTC. This chain uses TRBV5-1 with TRBJ2-7; D perhaps matches TRBD2 (7 bases). Trimming removed 4 bases at V and 0 bases at J, with 17 bases between. CDR1 and CDR2 from the germline V gene are SGHRS and YFSETQ. This CDR3 spans 16 amino acids.

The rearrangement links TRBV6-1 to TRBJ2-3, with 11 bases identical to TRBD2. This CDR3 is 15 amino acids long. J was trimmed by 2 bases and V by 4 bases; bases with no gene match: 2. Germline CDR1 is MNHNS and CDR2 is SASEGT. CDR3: CASSVLAGDTDTQYF. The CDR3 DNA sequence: TGTGCCAGCAGTGTACTAGCGGGGGACACAGATACGCAGTATTTT.

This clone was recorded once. CDR3: CASSLSRTVLYGYTF. The CDR3 nucleotides read TGTGCCAGCAGCTTATCCCGGACAGTACTCTATGGCTACACCTTC. This chain uses TRBV7-2 with TRBJ1-2; the D gene is possibly TRBD1 (6 bases). Trimming shortened V by 2 bases and J by 4 bases, and 14 bases separated the two germline ends. This CDR3 has 15 amino acids. Looked up from germline, CDR1 is SGHTA and CDR2 is FQGNSA.

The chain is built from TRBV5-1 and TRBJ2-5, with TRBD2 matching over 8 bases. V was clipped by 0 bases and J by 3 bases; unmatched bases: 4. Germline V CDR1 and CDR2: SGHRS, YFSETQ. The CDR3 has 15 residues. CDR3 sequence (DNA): TGCGCCAGCAGCTTGGCCGGACTAGCCGAAGAGACCCAGTACTTC. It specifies CASSLAGLAEETQYF.

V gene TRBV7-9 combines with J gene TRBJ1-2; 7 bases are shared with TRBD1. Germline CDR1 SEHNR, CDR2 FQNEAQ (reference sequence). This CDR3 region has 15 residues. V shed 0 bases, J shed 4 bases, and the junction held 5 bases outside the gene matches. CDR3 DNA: TGTGCCAGCAGCTTAGCCGGGACAGAGGGCTATGGCTACACCTTC. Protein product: CASSLAGTEGYGYTF.

This CDR3 is CASSLAGANYNEQFF. The DNA of the CDR3 is TGTGCCAGCAGTTTAGCGGGGGCCAACTACAATGAGCAGTTCTTC. V and J are TRBV6-6 and TRBJ2-1; TRBD2 matches at 9 bases. Germline trimming cut 4 bases from V and 3 bases from J; bases unmatched to any gene: 4. The CDR3 sequence is 15 residues long. Germline V gene data show CDR1 as MNHNY and CDR2 as SVGAGI (reference sequence).

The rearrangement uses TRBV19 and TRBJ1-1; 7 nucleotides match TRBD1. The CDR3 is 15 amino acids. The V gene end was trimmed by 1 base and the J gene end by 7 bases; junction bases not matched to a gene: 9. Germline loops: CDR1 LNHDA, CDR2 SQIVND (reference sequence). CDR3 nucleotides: TGTGCCAGTAGTATAGGTCGTAAGGGGGCTGGTGAAGCTTTCTTT. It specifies CASSIGRKGAGEAFF.

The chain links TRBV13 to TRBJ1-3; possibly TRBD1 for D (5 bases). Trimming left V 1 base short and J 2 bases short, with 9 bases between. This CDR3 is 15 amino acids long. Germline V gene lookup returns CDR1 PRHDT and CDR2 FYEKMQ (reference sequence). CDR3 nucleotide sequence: TGTGCCAGCAGCTTAGAGGCAGGGCCTGGAAACACCATATATTTT. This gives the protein CASSLEAGPGNTIYF.

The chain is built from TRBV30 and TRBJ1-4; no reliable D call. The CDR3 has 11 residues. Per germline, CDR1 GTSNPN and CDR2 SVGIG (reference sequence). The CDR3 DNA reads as TGTGGCCAGGTCCGTAATGAAAAACTGTTTTTT. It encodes CGQVRNEKLFF.

This chain's CDR3 is CASSLRQGVATNEKLFF. The CDR3 nucleotides read TGTGCCAGTAGTTTACGACAGGGAGTTGCAACTAATGAAAAACTGTTTTTT. The chain joins TRBV19 to TRBJ1-4, with 7 bases matching TRBD1. V was pared by 5 bases and J by 0 bases, with 9 bases of the junction left unmatched. CDR1 and CDR2 from the germline V gene are LNHDA and SQIVND (reference sequence). This CDR3 region has 17 residues.

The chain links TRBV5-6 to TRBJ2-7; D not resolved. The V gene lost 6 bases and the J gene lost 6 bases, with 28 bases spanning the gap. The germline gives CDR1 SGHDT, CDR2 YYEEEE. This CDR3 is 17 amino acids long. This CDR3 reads CASIRLMGQSTLSEQYF. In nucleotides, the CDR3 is TGTGCCAGCATCCGGCTTATGGGCCAAAGTACCCTCTCCGAGCAGTACTTC.

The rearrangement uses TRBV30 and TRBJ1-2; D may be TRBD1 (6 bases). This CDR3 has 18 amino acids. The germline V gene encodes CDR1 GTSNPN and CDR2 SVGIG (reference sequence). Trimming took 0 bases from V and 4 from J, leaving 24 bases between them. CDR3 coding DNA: TGTGCCTGGAGTGTACGTGGGGGCGGTTGGAATATTGGCTATGGCTACACCTTC. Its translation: CAWSVRGGGWNIGYGYTF.

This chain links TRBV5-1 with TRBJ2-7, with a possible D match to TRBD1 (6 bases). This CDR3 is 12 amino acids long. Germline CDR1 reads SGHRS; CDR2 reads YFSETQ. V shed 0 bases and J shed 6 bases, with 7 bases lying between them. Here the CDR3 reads CASSLEGVEQYF. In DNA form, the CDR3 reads TGCGCCAGCAGCTTGGAGGGGGTCGAGCAGTACTTC.

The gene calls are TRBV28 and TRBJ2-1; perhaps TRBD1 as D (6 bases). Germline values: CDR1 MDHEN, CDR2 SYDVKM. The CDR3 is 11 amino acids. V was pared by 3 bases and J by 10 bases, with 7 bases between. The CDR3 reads CASSLDREQFF. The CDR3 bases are TGTGCCAGCAGTTTGGACAGAGAGCAGTTCTTC.